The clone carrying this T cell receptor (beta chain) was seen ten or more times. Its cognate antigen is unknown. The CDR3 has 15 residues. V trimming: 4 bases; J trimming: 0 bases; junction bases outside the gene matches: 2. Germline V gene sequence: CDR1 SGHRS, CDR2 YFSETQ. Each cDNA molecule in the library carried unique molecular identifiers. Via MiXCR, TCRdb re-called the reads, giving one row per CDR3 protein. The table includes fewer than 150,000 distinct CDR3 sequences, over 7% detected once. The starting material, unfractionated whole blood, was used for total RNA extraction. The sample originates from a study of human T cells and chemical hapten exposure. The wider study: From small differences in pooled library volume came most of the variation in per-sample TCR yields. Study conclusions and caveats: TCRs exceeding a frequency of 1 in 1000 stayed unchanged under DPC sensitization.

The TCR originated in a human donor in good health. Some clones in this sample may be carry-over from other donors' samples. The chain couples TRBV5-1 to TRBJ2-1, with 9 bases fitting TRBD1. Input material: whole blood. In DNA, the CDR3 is TGCGCCAGCAGCATGACAGGGGGCTCCTACAATGAGCAGTTCTTC. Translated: CASSMTGGSYNEQFF.